Following are 7 T cell receptor beta chains from one sample sequenced in a study of T cell responses to AZD1222 COVID-19 vaccine. Some clones are missing from TCRdb's copy, which holds only in-frame ones; the method was immunoSEQ multiplex PCR. The data hold approximately 100,000 clones, with 87% observed a single time. The sequenced sample was peripheral blood, obtained 28 days after the second AZD1222 dose. The source is an adult who received the AZD1222 COVID-19 vaccine.

The V gene is TRBV4-1, the J gene TRBJ1-3; D remains ambiguous. Trimming took 9 bases from V and 4 from J, leaving 16 bases between them. This CDR3 comprises 14 residues. Looked up from germline, CDR1 is MGHRA and CDR2 is YSYEKL. CDR3 coding DNA: TGCGCCAGTACCCCGGGGAGTTCAGGAAACACCATATATTTT. Translation: CASTPGSSGNTIYF.

The rearrangement uses TRBV7-3 and TRBJ2-1; 11 nucleotides align to TRBD2. CDR3 length equals 15 residues. The V gene's germline CDR1 is SGHTA and CDR2 FQGTGA. V was clipped by 5 bases and J by 9 bases; unmatched bases: 9. The CDR3 loop reads CASSPTSGRGGEQFF. As DNA, the CDR3 is TGTGCCAGCAGCCCCACTAGCGGGAGAGGAGGTGAGCAGTTCTTC.

The rearrangement links TRBV6-6 to TRBJ2-1; the D is unclear. Trimming pared 2 bases from V and 6 bases from J, leaving 14 bases between. The germline gives CDR1 MNHNY, CDR2 SVGAGI (reference sequence). The CDR3 extends over 15 amino acids. CDR3 in amino acids: CASSYVGRSGNEQFF. CDR3 coding DNA: TGTGCCAGCAGTTACGTCGGACGCTCAGGCAATGAGCAGTTCTTC.

The chain links TRBV6-6 to TRBJ2-1; D is perhaps TRBD1 (6 bases). CDR3 size: 15 residues. Germline V gene data show CDR1 as MNHNY and CDR2 as SVGAGI (reference sequence). V lost 8 bases and J lost 0, with 14 bases in between. The CDR3 coding sequence is TGTGCCAGCGGGCAGCAGGGGAGCTCCTACAATGAGCAGTTCTTC. This translates into CASGQQGSSYNEQFF.

With regard to this clone: The junction departs from germline at one end; a sequencing error may be responsible. CDR3 amino acids: CASSLSPGGSEIQYF. The CDR3 nucleotides read TGTGCCAGCAGTTTATCTCCAGGGGGCTCGGAGATCCAGTACTTC. The chain combines TRBV28 with TRBJ2-5; 8 bases fit TRBD1. The germline V gene encodes CDR1 MDHEN and CDR2 SYDVKM. CDR3 length: 15 residues.

The chain combines TRBV12-3 or TRBV12-4 with TRBJ1-2; D is unresolved. Trimming took 7 bases from V and 13 from J, leaving 19 bases between them. The CDR3 runs to 12 residues. The CDR3 DNA reads as TGTGCCAGCACCAGCCCTGAGTTACCTTGCACCTTC. Translation gives CASTSPELPCTF.

This clone occurred once. The chain employs TRBV28 and TRBJ1-1, with 8 positions matching TRBD1. The germline V gene has CDR1 MDHEN and CDR2 SYDVKM. This CDR3 contains 14 residues. The junction had 6 bases not matched to a gene; V was cut back by 3 bases and J by 6 bases. This CDR3 reads CASSFLQGAAEAFF. CDR3 sequence (DNA): TGTGCCAGCAGTTTCCTCCAGGGGGCGGCTGAAGCTTTCTTT.